Each of the 26 T cell receptor beta chains below was sequenced from the same sample in a study of blood T cells in healthy people across ages (dated by TCRdb to the mid-2010s). Receptors were amplified or captured by 5' RACE. The sample was run on an Illumina HiSeq 2500. The second PCR ran for roughly 6 to 11 cycles and used a J-beta primer mix along with a sample-barcoded 5' primer. The public reads were reprocessed in TCRdb via fastp at Q25 and MiXCR, keeping in-frame beta chains. Every CDR3 protein is listed once, alongside the most common genes and DNA of its rows. In this sample the table shows 600,000 to 900,000 distinct CDR3 sequences, roughly 26% of which occur a single time. 3% of the sample is taken by the ten largest. Separately, the same data were catalogued under a study of T cells of mothers and their children.

Material for sequencing was blood. These receptors were collected from a boy aged 10-17 years in good health.

The chain has TRBV28 and TRBJ2-7; D not resolved. The CDR3 has 15 residues. In germline, CDR1 is MDHEN, CDR2 SYDVKM. With 7 bases removed from V and 4 bases from J, the gap between germline ends came to 20 bases. In DNA, the CDR3 is TGTGCCAGCACCCCCGAGGCCGAATTGATATACGAGCAGTACTTC. Its translation: CASTPEAELIYEQYF.

The sample holds a few counts of this clonotype. This rearrangement joins TRBV9 to TRBJ2-2, with 7 bases that match TRBD2. The length of the CDR3 is 14 residues. V shed 3 bases, J shed 1 base, and the junction held 0 bases outside the gene matches. CDR1 and CDR2 (germline): SGDLS, YYNGEE. The CDR3 spells CASSGGGNTGELFF. CDR3 nucleotide sequence: TGTGCCAGCAGCGGCGGGGGGAACACCGGGGAGCTGTTTTTT.

The J gene is TRBJ2-7, the V gene TRBV13, with D possibly being TRBD2 (5 bases). CDR3 length equals 14 residues. The germline gives CDR1 PRHDT, CDR2 FYEKMQ (reference sequence). With 9 bases removed from V and 2 bases from J, the gap between germline ends came to 17 bases. Here the CDR3 reads CASRLRGQAYEQYF. As DNA, the CDR3 is TGTGCCAGTAGGCTTCGCGGGCAAGCCTACGAGCAGTACTTC. Using reference TRBV13 and TRBJ2-7 for the parts outside the CDR3, the full variable domain is AAGVIQSPRHLIKEKRETATLKCYPIPRHDTVYWYQQGPGQDPQFLISFYEKMQSDKGSIPDRFSAQQFSDYHSELNMSSLELGDSALYFCASRLRGQAYEQYFGPGTRLTVT.

This clonotype was recorded a few times. V is TRBV12-3 or TRBV12-4 and J is TRBJ1-5; a weak D match, TRBD1 (6 bases). The V gene lost 6 bases and the J gene lost 2 bases, with 11 bases spanning the gap. CDR3 size: 14 residues. Here the CDR3 DNA reads TGTGCCAGCAGCTACAGGGATGGCAATCAGCCCCAGCATTTT. As protein: CASSYRDGNQPQHF.

The chain is built from TRBV20-1 and TRBJ1-6, with no clear D. The V end was cut by 0 bases, the J end by 7 bases, with 13 bases between. From germline, CDR1 is DFQATT and CDR2 SNEGSKA (reference sequence). The CDR3 loop spans 15 amino acids. CDR3 DNA sequence: TGCAGTGCTAGAGATCAGACGGTCCCGAATTCACCCCTCCACTTT. This codes for CSARDQTVPNSPLHF.

The genes are TRBV4-2 and TRBJ2-5; 9 nucleotides agree with TRBD1. Germline values: CDR1 LGHNA, CDR2 YNFKEQ. J was trimmed by 5 bases and V by 4 bases; bases with no gene match: 8. The length of the CDR3 is 15 residues. The chain's CDR3 is CASSPSGTGTETQYF. For the CDR3, the DNA is TGTGCCAGCAGCCCATCCGGGACAGGGACGGAGACCCAGTACTTC.

This clonotype was counted between two and nine times. This chain uses TRBV20-1 with TRBJ1-6; D might be TRBD1 (6 bases). The germline V gene has CDR1 DFQATT and CDR2 SNEGSKA (reference sequence). V was shortened by 0 bases and J by 8 bases, with 8 bases between the two germline ends. CDR3 length equals 13 residues. This CDR3 is CSAREPGDSPLHF. DNA of the CDR3: TGCAGTGCTAGAGAACCAGGGGATTCACCCCTCCACTTT.

The V and J genes are TRBV4-2 and TRBJ1-3; D is uncertain. The CDR3 sequence is 15 residues long. Germline V lookup: CDR1 LGHNA, CDR2 YNFKEQ. Trimming stripped 1 base from V and 2 bases from J, with 9 bases between. The CDR3 region has the DNA TGTGCCAGCAGCCAAGGAAGTGGGGCTGGAAACACCATATATTTT. Translated: CASSQGSGAGNTIYF.

CDR3 protein: CASSSKTYEQYF. The CDR3 bases are TGTGCCAGCAGCTCCAAGACCTACGAGCAGTACTTC. The chain links TRBV7-2 to TRBJ2-5; D is unresolved. The J call is doubtful: the DNA matches TRBJ2-7 better. Germline-derived CDR1 and CDR2 are SGHTA and FQGNSA. This CDR3 contains 12 residues.

As to this clonotype: A read error may account for a junction end that differs from germline. The rearrangement links TRBV5-1 to TRBJ2-1; D possibly matches TRBD1 or TRBD2 (6 bases each). CDR1 and CDR2 from the germline V gene are SGHRS and YFSETQ. The CDR3 is 13 residues long. This CDR3 is CDSSMEQGGEQFF. The DNA for the CDR3 is TGCGACAGCAGCATGGAACAGGGAGGTGAGCAGTTCTTC.

The genes are TRBV2 and TRBJ1-1; 11 bases agree with TRBD1. This CDR3 is built from 16 residues. Germline V gene sequence: CDR1 SNHLY, CDR2 FYNNEI. V lost 6 bases and J lost 6; bases outside the gene matches: 12. This chain's CDR3 is CASSRDRGARYAEAFF. The CDR3 bases are TGTGCCAGCAGCCGGGACAGGGGGGCCAGGTACGCTGAAGCTTTCTTT. Full variable domain (missing parts from reference TRBV2 and TRBJ1-1): EPEVTQTPSHQVTQMGQEVILRCVPISNHLYFYWYRQILGQKVEFLVSFYNNEISEKSEIFDDQFSVERPDGSNFTLKIRSTKLEDSAMYFCASSRDRGARYAEAFFGQGTRLTVV.

This clonotype turned up a few times. The junction departs from germline at one end; a sequencing error may be responsible. The gene calls are TRBV27 and TRBJ2-3, with D unclear. The CDR3 runs 16 residues. Germline V gene lookup returns CDR1 MNHEY and CDR2 SMNVEV (reference sequence). The CDR3 DNA is TGTGCCAGCAGTTACGCTAACGAGGCAAGGCGGAAAACGCAATATTTT. Amino acid sequence: CASSYANEARRKTQYF.

This clonotype has a handful of counts. V and J are TRBV5-1 and TRBJ2-1; TRBD1 might be the D (5 bases). The J call may be in error: the DNA end matches TRBJ2-7 better. This CDR3 is built from 16 residues. The germline CDR1 and CDR2 sequences are SGHRS and YFSETQ. CDR3: CASSLGGIGALYEQYF. DNA of the CDR3: TGCGCCAGCAGCTTGGGGGGCATAGGGGCCCTATACGAGCAGTACTTC.

Note on this clonotype: At one end the junction does not follow the germline gene, possibly because of a read error. J is TRBJ2-7 and V is TRBV2, with 9 bases identical to TRBD1. Germline V gene sequence: CDR1 SNHLY, CDR2 FYNNEI. This CDR3 comprises 14 residues. CDR3 sequence reads: CATRDRGGLDEQCF. The CDR3 region has the DNA TGTGCCACCCGTGACAGGGGGGGACTCGACGAGCAGTGCTTC.

The CDR3 reads CSDKTENYGYTF. The CDR3 DNA reads as TGCAGCGACAAGACGGAGAACTATGGCTACACCTTC. J is TRBJ1-2 and V is TRBV29-1; no firm D call. Germline loops: CDR1 SQVTM, CDR2 ANQGSEA. The CDR3 totals 12 residues. The V gene lost 7 bases and the J gene lost 2 bases, with 11 bases spanning the gap. The full variable domain, in which reference TRBV29-1 and TRBJ1-2 provide the parts outside the CDR3, is SAVISQKPSRDICQRGTSLTIQCQVDSQVTMMFWYRQQPGQSLTLIATANQGSEATYESGFVIDKFPISRPNLTFSTLTVSNMSPEDSSIYLCSDKTENYGYTFGSGTRLTVV.

This chain connects TRBV9 to TRBJ1-3; weak D call: TRBD1 (5 bases). The germline V gene has CDR1 SGDLS and CDR2 YYNGEE. Trimming left V 0 bases short and J 0 bases short, with 19 bases between. The CDR3 consists of 19 residues. The CDR3 sequence: CASSVGGAPGRRSGNTIYF. In DNA form, the CDR3 reads TGTGCCAGCAGCGTAGGCGGAGCACCGGGACGGCGCTCTGGAAACACCATATATTTT.

The V and J genes are TRBV16 and TRBJ2-7, with D uncertain. V lost 1 base, J lost 4 bases, and 17 bases lay in between. The CDR3 extends over 16 amino acids. Germline V gene data show CDR1 as KGHSY and CDR2 as FQNENV. The CDR3, as DNA: TGTGCCAGCAGCCAATGTGACGCCGTACTGGGGTACGAGCAGTACTTC. Translated: CASSQCDAVLGYEQYF.

The CDR3 region is CASSDRTGPGGYTF. In nucleotides, the CDR3 is TGCGCCAGCAGCGATCGGACAGGGCCGGGTGGCTACACCTTC. The chain is built from TRBV5-1 and TRBJ1-2, with TRBD1 matching over 8 bases. CDR3 length equals 14 residues. The V and J ends lost 4 bases and 7 bases, in that order; junction bases with no gene match: 9. Germline-derived CDR1 and CDR2 are SGHRS and YFSETQ. Supplemented by reference TRBV5-1 and TRBJ1-2, the full variable domain reads KAGVTQTPRYLIKTRGQQVTLSCSPISGHRSVSWYQQTPGQGLQFLFEYFSETQRNKGNFPGRFSGRQFSNSRSEMNVSTLELGDSALYLCASSDRTGPGGYTFGSGTRLTVV.

The rearrangement uses TRBV20-1 and TRBJ1-1; D unclear. This CDR3 region has 13 residues. Trimming took 3 bases from V and 5 from J, leaving 13 bases between them. Germline V CDR1 and CDR2: DFQATT, SNEGSKA (reference sequence). The CDR3 DNA sequence: TGCAGTGCTAGGTTACGGTCGGGGACTGAAGCTTTCTTT. It translates to CSARLRSGTEAFF.

This clonotype was found a few times. The CDR3 sequence is CASSPPETPTNEKLFF. The DNA of the CDR3 is TGCGCCAGCAGCCCGCCCGAGACACCAACTAATGAAAAACTGTTTTTT. The chain is built from TRBV5-1 and TRBJ1-4; D gene uncertain. CDR3 length equals 16 residues. The V end was cut by 4 bases, the J end by 0 bases, with 13 bases between. The germline V gene encodes CDR1 SGHRS and CDR2 YFSETQ.

The genes are TRBV5-1 and TRBJ2-1, with 11 bases lining up with TRBD2. Germline values: CDR1 SGHRS, CDR2 YFSETQ. This CDR3 spans 17 amino acids. V dropped 0 bases and J dropped 6; count of bases not matched to a gene: 8. The CDR3 DNA reads as TGCGCCAGCAGCTTGGCGGCTAGCGGGGGGCTCGGCAATGAGCAGTTCTTC. It codes for CASSLAASGGLGNEQFF.

The chain combines TRBV7-8 with TRBJ2-1, with 9 bases aligning to TRBD1. The germline CDR1 and CDR2 sequences are SGHVS and FQNEAQ. This CDR3 has 14 amino acids. The junction had 5 bases not matched to a gene; V was cut back by 5 bases and J by 6 bases. CDR3 sequence (DNA): TGTGCCAGCAGCCACCGGGACAGGGTCAATGAGCAGTTCTTC. Protein: CASSHRDRVNEQFF.

The rearrangement joins TRBV18 to TRBJ2-4, with no clear D. This CDR3 is 15 amino acids long. Trimming shortened V by 0 bases and J by 9 bases, and 15 bases separated the two germline ends. CDR1 is KGHSH, CDR2 LQKENI, per germline. The CDR3 DNA follows: TGTGCCAGCTCACCACCAACTAAACTCGGTACCATTCAGTACTTC. It encodes CASSPPTKLGTIQYF. Based on the CDR3 plus reference TRBV18 and TRBJ2-4, the full variable domain is NAGVMQNPRHLVRRRGQEARLRCSPMKGHSHVYWYRQLPEEGLKFMVYLQKENIIDESGMPKERFSAEFPKEGPSILRIQQVVRGDSAAYFCASSPPTKLGTIQYFGAGTRLSVL.

This CDR3 reads CASSPSGTDNQPQHF. CDR3 in DNA: TGTGCCAGCAGTCCTTCCGGGACAGACAATCAGCCCCAGCATTTT. The genes are TRBV12-3 or TRBV12-4 and TRBJ1-5; 7 positions agree with TRBD1. The CDR3 extends over 15 amino acids. J was trimmed by 3 bases and V by 5 bases; bases with no gene match: 7.

This clonotype was counted only a few times. Mismatch with germline at one junction end may stem from a read error. The J gene is TRBJ2-5, the V gene TRBV12-3 or TRBV12-4, with 7 bases fitting TRBD1. The CDR3 extends over 13 amino acids. This chain's CDR3 is CASSYDREGTQHF. CDR3 bases: TGTGCCAGCAGTTACGACAGGGAAGGGACCCAGCACTTC.

The genes are TRBV29-1 and TRBJ1-3, with 9 bases fitting TRBD1. The CDR3 sequence is 13 residues long. Trimming took 5 bases from V and 8 from J; bases not matched to a gene: 7. Germline V gene sequence: CDR1 SQVTM, CDR2 ANQGSEA. DNA of the CDR3: TGCAGCGTTCGGACAGGGGTTGAGGACACCATATATTTT. This translates into CSVRTGVEDTIYF.